The next 27 T cell receptor beta chains were all read from a single sample in a study of tissue T cells after allogeneic stem cell transplantation. Produced via immunoSEQ multiplex PCR; TCRdb's table is partial and in-frame only. Of some 3,700 clones in the sample, approximately 45% are singletons; the top ten hold 25% to 30%. Noted time point: mouse harvest day 14 after allogeneic transplant. The graft held 10^6 splenic CD5+ T cells and 10^7 T-cell-depleted bone marrow cells. The sequencing sample was made of gut tissue. These receptors all come from a female BALB/c mouse given C57BL/6 T cells with graft-versus-host disease after an allogeneic hematopoietic cell transplant.

As to this clone: Germline and genes: mouse. From the germline J gene comes the end of the CDR3, since the read stops 1 residue before it. The V gene is TRBV13-2, the J gene TRBJ2-5; 7 nucleotides agree with TRBD1. Trimming cost V 1 base and J 2 bases; bases outside gene matches: 1. The CDR3 has 14 amino acids. The V gene's germline CDR1 is NNHNN and CDR2 SYGAGS (reference sequence). CDR3 bases read: TGTGCCAGCGGTGATTCAGGGGGCCAAGACACCCAGTAC. Translated: CASGDSGGQDTQY. The full-length CDR3 reads as CASGDSGGQDTQYF.

This clone was counted a few times. Mouse germline and gene names are used. Read sequence stops 1 residue before the CDR3 end, and the germline J gene provides the missing end. V gene TRBV26 combines with J gene TRBJ1-3, with D possibly being TRBD1 (6 bases). V lost 0 bases and J 0 bases, leaving 6 bases between the germline ends. Germline-derived CDR1 and CDR2 are KGHPV and FQNQEV (reference sequence). CDR3 length: 15 residues. The CDR3 loop reads CASSLSGASGNTLYF. The CDR3 bases that were read are TGTGCCAGCAGTCTGTCGGGGGCTTCTGGAAATACGCTCTAT.

Notes on this clone: All gene names here are mouse names. The read is 1 residue too short to cover the CDR3 end, so that end is filled in from the germline J gene. V gene TRBV23 combines with J gene TRBJ1-2; TRBD1 is taken as the D call from the table, unchecked against the DNA. From germline, CDR1 is KGHTA and CDR2 FQNQQP. The length of the CDR3 is 13 residues. Incomplete CDR3 DNA: TGCTCCAGCAGTCATAGGGGTGACTCCGACTACACC. It specifies CSSSHRGDSDYT. The CDR3 in its entirety is CSSSHRGDSDYTF.

Worth noting for this clone: Mouse gene names apply. The read ends 1 residue shy of where the CDR3 ends; the end is completed using the germline J gene. V and J are TRBV26 and TRBJ1-3, with a weak D call TRBD1 (5 bases). The V and J ends lost 2 bases and 9 bases respectively, with 5 bases between them. Germline V gene data show CDR1 as KGHPV and CDR2 as FQNQEV (reference sequence). The CDR3 runs to 11 residues. The CDR3 bases that were read are TGTGCCAGCAGTCTGCAGGGTACGCTCTAT. Its protein product is CASSLQGTLY. In full, the CDR3 reads CASSLQGTLYF.

Details on this clone: Mouse gene names apply. The CDR3 end lies 1 residue beyond the end of the read and is filled in from the germline J gene. The chain links TRBV26 to TRBJ1-5; unclear D gene. Germline V CDR1 and CDR2: KGHPV, FQNQEV (reference sequence). V dropped 0 bases and J dropped 8 bases, with 5 bases sitting between them. CDR3 length: 12 amino acids. Partial CDR3 DNA: TGTGCCAGCAGTCTGTCGACGGAGGCTCCGCTT. Translating gives CASSLSTEAPL. The CDR3 in full is CASSLSTEAPLF.

As regards this clone: Here the gene names and germline are mouse. CDR3 sequence reads: CASSGTTNTGQLYF. CDR3 DNA, as far as it was read: TGTGCCAGCAGCGGGACAACAAACACCGGGCAGCTCTAC. The chain carries TRBV26 and TRBJ2-2, with D possibly TRBD1 on 6 matching bases. Read sequence stops 1 residue before the CDR3 end, and the germline J gene provides the missing end. V was pared by 6 bases and J by 0 bases, with 8 bases between. Germline V gene data show CDR1 as KGHPV and CDR2 as FQNQEV (reference sequence). This CDR3 comprises 14 residues.

This clone is medium-sized (0.01 to 0.1%) in the sample. The gene symbols are mouse symbols. The sequenced part of the CDR3 DNA is TGTGCCAGCAGTCTGATTCGACAGGATTCTGGAAATACGCTCTAT. Its protein product is CASSLIRQDSGNTLY. The complete CDR3 sequence is CASSLIRQDSGNTLYF. The J gene is TRBJ1-3, the V gene TRBV24; perhaps TRBD1 as D (6 bases). The sequenced fragment ends 1 residue before the CDR3 boundary, so the rest is inferred from the germline J gene. Germline CDR1 and CDR2: KGHTA and FRNEEI. V was trimmed by 2 bases and J by 0 bases, leaving 11 bases between them. The CDR3 covers 16 residues.

A remark on this clone: Gene names follow the mouse nomenclature. The sequence runs out 1 residue before the end of the CDR3; the remainder is reconstructed from the germline J gene. V and J are TRBV13-2 and TRBJ2-7; 7 bases line up with TRBD2. Germline V lookup: CDR1 NNHNN, CDR2 SYGAGS (reference sequence). Unmatched junction bases numbered 2, after V lost 10 bases and J lost 4 bases. The CDR3 spans 10 residues. The covered CDR3 bases are TGTGCCGGGGGGGGGTATGAACAGTAC. Translated: CAGGGYEQY. The full CDR3 protein is CAGGGYEQYF.

Of note for this clone: The gene names here belong to mouse. The CDR3 end falls 1 residue outside the read, so it is completed with the germline J gene. The chain has TRBV15 and TRBJ1-3; D gene uncertain. CDR1 and CDR2 from the germline V gene are SGHND and FRSKSL. Trimming removed 5 bases at V and 6 bases at J, with 17 bases between. The CDR3 is 15 residues long. The CDR3 bases that were read are TGTGCCAGCAGTCCCCAGACTGGGGATGTAAATACGCTCTAT. Protein sequence: CASSPQTGDVNTLY. The whole CDR3 is CASSPQTGDVNTLYF.

As for this clone: Genes and germline come from the mouse. The read ends 1 residue before the CDR3 terminus; that terminus is restored from the germline J gene. V is TRBV26 and J is TRBJ2-2, with D tentatively TRBD1 (5 bases). Trimming shortened V by 4 bases and J by 3 bases, and 12 bases separated the two germline ends. Germline CDR1 KGHPV, CDR2 FQNQEV (reference sequence). The CDR3 extends over 15 amino acids. CDR3 loop: CASSRQGEDTGQLYF. CDR3 bases read: TGTGCCAGCAGTCGGCAGGGAGAGGACACCGGGCAGCTCTAC.

For this clone: The gene names given are mouse names. The read stops 1 residue short of the end of the CDR3; the missing end is completed from the germline J gene. The chain couples TRBV13-3 to TRBJ2-3; possible D gene TRBD2, 6 bases. V lost 2 bases, J lost 3 bases, and 7 bases lay in between. The CDR3 sequence is 13 residues long. Germline CDR1 is NNHDY and CDR2 is SYVADS. The CDR3 loop reads CASSEWGAETLYF. CDR3 DNA (partial): TGTGCCAGCAGTGAGTGGGGGGCAGAAACGCTGTAT.

Regarding this clone: Mouse gene names and germline throughout. The read terminates 1 residue ahead of where the CDR3 ends, so the germline J gene completes it. The gene calls are TRBV12-1 and TRBJ2-1; D ambiguous. V dropped 0 bases and J dropped 8 bases, with 7 bases sitting between them. Germline CDR1 and CDR2: SGHSN and HYEKVE. This CDR3 has 12 amino acids. CDR3 DNA (partial): TGTGCCAGCTCTCTCGTAGGGACTGAGCAGTTC. Translated, it gives CASSLVGTEQF. The complete CDR3 reads CASSLVGTEQFF.

In the case of this clone: Genes and germline come from the mouse. The read gets to within 1 residue of the CDR3 end, and the germline J gene fills in the rest. The chain employs TRBV23 and TRBJ1-4; TRBD1, the D gene given by the table, was not confirmed from the DNA. CDR1 is KGHTA, CDR2 FQNQQP, per germline. This CDR3 region has 14 residues. The CDR3 spells CSSSPGQPNERLFF. The CDR3 bases that were read are TGCTCCAGCAGCCCGGGACAGCCCAACGAAAGATTATTT.

Details on this clone: Gene names and germline refer to mouse. The CDR3 extends 1 residue past the end of the read, so its final part is completed from the germline J gene. This chain connects TRBV4 to TRBJ2-7, with a possible D match to TRBD2 (6 bases). Trimming left V 3 bases short and J 9 bases short, with 18 bases between. Germline V gives CDR1 LGHDT, CDR2 YNNKQL (reference sequence). This CDR3 contains 14 residues. This CDR3 reads CASSYDWRGFAQYF. CDR3 bases read: TGTGCCAGCAGCTACGACTGGCGGGGCTTTGCACAGTAC.

On this clone itself: Gene names and germline match the mouse. The read ends 1 residue shy of where the CDR3 ends; the end is completed using the germline J gene. The chain combines TRBV31 with TRBJ1-1; no definite D call. The CDR3 is 14 residues long. CDR1 is GKSSPN and CDR2 is SITVG in the germline V gene. V was trimmed by 0 bases and J by 1 base, leaving 9 bases between them. CDR3 region: CAWSLARLNTEVFF. The sequenced CDR3 bases are TGTGCCTGGAGTCTAGCCAGGCTGAACACAGAAGTCTTC.

As concerns this clone: The genes are named according to mouse. The CDR3 extends 1 residue past the end of the read, so its final part is completed from the germline J gene. The chain uses TRBV12-1 and TRBJ2-3; 8 nucleotides align to TRBD2. Germline V gene lookup returns CDR1 SGHSN and CDR2 HYEKVE. The CDR3 consists of 15 residues. V lost 1 base, J lost 0 bases, and 2 bases stayed unmatched. The DNA read from the CDR3 is TGTGCCAGCTCTCTAGACTGGGGAAGTGCAGAAACGCTGTAT. Residues: CASSLDWGSAETLY. The whole CDR3 region reads CASSLDWGSAETLYF. The full variable domain, completed using reference TRBV12-1 and TRBJ2-3, is DSGVVQSPRHIIKEKGGRSVLTCIPISGHSNVVWYQQTLGKELKFLIQHYEKVERDKGFLPSRFSVQQFDDYHSEMNMSALELEDSAMYFCASSLDWGSAETLYFGSGTRLTVL.

Remarks on this clone: The gene names here belong to mouse. The read halts 1 residue ahead of the CDR3 end, with the missing end drawn from the germline J gene. V usage is TRBV14 and J usage is TRBJ2-2; 8 nucleotides agree with TRBD2. The V segment lost 0 bases and the J segment 6 bases; nucleotides outside the gene matches: 1. Germline CDR1 reads SGHDT; CDR2 reads FRDEAV. The CDR3 runs to 14 residues. The CDR3 is CASSFSGGPGQLYF. CDR3 DNA, as far as it was read: TGTGCCAGCAGTTTCTCTGGGGGGCCCGGGCAGCTCTAC. Full variable domain (remainder filled in from reference TRBV14 and TRBJ2-2): EAGVTQSPRYAVLQEGQAVSFWCDPISGHDTLYWYQQPRDQGPQLLVYFRDEAVIDNSQLPSDRFSAVRPKGTNSTLKIQSAKQGDTATYLCASSFSGGPGQLYFGEGSKLTVL.

This clone has just a few counts. Germline and genes here are mouse. From the germline J gene comes the end of the CDR3, since the read stops 1 residue before it. The rearrangement links TRBV23 to TRBJ2-7; TRBD1, the table's D call, was not compared with the DNA. The CDR3 loop spans 13 amino acids. Germline CDR1 reads KGHTA; CDR2 reads FQNQQP. The sequenced CDR3 bases are TGCTCCAGCAGTCACGGACAGGTCTATGAACAGTAC. It translates to CSSSHGQVYEQY. The entire CDR3 protein is CSSSHGQVYEQYF.

In the case of this clone: Genes and germline come from the mouse. The read comes to an end 1 residue before the CDR3 does, leaving the germline J gene to fill in the end. The chain links TRBV13-1 to TRBJ1-4; a weak D match, TRBD1 (5 bases). Trimming took 2 bases from V and 0 from J, leaving 8 bases between them. Germline V gene sequence: CDR1 NSHNY, CDR2 SYGAGN. The CDR3 extends over 15 amino acids. CDR3 DNA (partial): TGTGCCAGCAGTGAGCGGGGGATTTCCAACGAAAGATTATTT. Its protein product is CASSERGISNERLF. The entire CDR3 protein is CASSERGISNERLFF. Full variable domain (rest looked up from reference TRBV13-1 and TRBJ1-4): EAAVTQSPRNKVTVTGGNVTLSCRQTNSHNYMYWYRQDTGHGLRLIHYSYGAGNLRIGDVPDGYKATRTTQEDFFLLLELASPSQTSLYFCASSERGISNERLFFGHGTKLSVL.

This clone has just a few counts. Mouse gene names apply. The read terminates 1 residue before the CDR3 end, so the remaining end is supplied by the germline J gene. The chain carries TRBV12-2 and TRBJ1-5; 7 bases align to TRBD1. This CDR3 is built from 14 residues. The J segment lost 1 base and the V segment lost 2 bases, leaving 1 base of the junction unmatched. Germline CDR1 SGHLS, CDR2 HYDKME. This CDR3 reads CASSPGQNNQAPLF. CDR3 bases read: TGTGCCAGCTCTCCGGGACAGAACAACCAGGCTCCGCTT.

This clone was detected a few times. The genes are named according to mouse. The read ends 1 residue shy of where the CDR3 ends; the end is completed using the germline J gene. The rearrangement uses TRBV12-1 and TRBJ2-4, with 9 bases aligning to TRBD2. The CDR3 is 16 amino acids. The germline CDR1 and CDR2 sequences are SGHSN and HYEKVE. The V gene end was trimmed by 3 bases and the J gene end by 0 bases; junction bases not matched to a gene: 6. CDR3 sequence reads: CASSSGLGPSQNTLYF. The sequenced part of the CDR3 DNA is TGTGCCAGCTCTTCCGGACTGGGGCCTAGTCAAAACACCTTGTAC. The full variable domain, its missing parts supplied by reference TRBV12-1 and TRBJ2-4, is DSGVVQSPRHIIKEKGGRSVLTCIPISGHSNVVWYQQTLGKELKFLIQHYEKVERDKGFLPSRFSVQQFDDYHSEMNMSALELEDSAMYFCASSSGLGPSQNTLYFGAGTRLSVL.

About this clone itself: The gene symbols are mouse symbols. The read is 1 residue too short to cover the CDR3 end, so that end is filled in from the germline J gene. The gene calls are TRBV15 and TRBJ2-2; no clear D. Germline V gene data show CDR1 as SGHND and CDR2 as FRSKSL. The CDR3 is 15 amino acids. Trimming cost V 4 bases and J 0 bases, with 9 bases left between them. The CDR3 spells CASSSVGANTGQLYF. The covered CDR3 bases are TGTGCCAGCAGTTCGGTGGGTGCAAACACCGGGCAGCTCTAC.

Note on this clone: Gene names refer to mouse genes. The read gets to within 1 residue of the CDR3 end, and the germline J gene fills in the rest. This sequence joins TRBV20 and TRBJ2-7; the D call may be TRBD1 or TRBD2 (5 bases each). The germline CDR1 and CDR2 sequences are GFQATS and STVNSAI. The V end was cut by 0 bases, the J end by 1 base, with 10 bases between. The length of the CDR3 is 14 residues. The part of the CDR3 DNA that was read is TGTGGTGCTAGGGAAAGGGGACGGTCCTATGAACAGTAC. Its translation is CGARERGRSYEQY. The full CDR3 reads CGARERGRSYEQYF.

A note on this clone: The germline and genes are mouse ones. The read ends 1 residue early relative to the CDR3; the germline J gene fills the gap. The gene calls are TRBV1 and TRBJ1-1; D possibly corresponds to TRBD1 (6 bases). Germline CDR1 reads NSQYPW; CDR2 reads LRSPGD (reference sequence). The ends were cut back, 4 bases at V and 0 bases at J, with 12 bases in the middle. The CDR3 has 15 amino acids. The part of the CDR3 DNA that was read is TGCACCTGCAGTGGTCCGGGACACCCAAACACAGAAGTCTTC. Its translation is CTCSGPGHPNTEVF. The CDR3 as a whole reads CTCSGPGHPNTEVFF. The complete variable domain, with remaining parts taken from reference TRBV1 and TRBJ1-1, reads VTLLEQNPRWRLVPRGQAVNLRCILKNSQYPWMSWYQQDLQKQLQWLFTLRSPGDKEVKSLPGADYLATRVTDTELRLQVANMSQGRTLYCTCSGPGHPNTEVFFGKGTRLTVV.

For this clone: The genes and germline here are from mouse. The read ends 1 residue before the CDR3 terminus; that terminus is restored from the germline J gene. V and J are TRBV26 and TRBJ1-1; weak D call: TRBD1 (5 bases). The CDR3 extends over 15 amino acids. Per the germline V gene, CDR1 is KGHPV and CDR2 is FQNQEV (reference sequence). Trimming cost V 4 bases and J 0 bases, with 12 bases left between them. The CDR3 DNA, read in part, is TGTGCCAGCAGTCGCCCGGGACGTTCAAACACAGAAGTCTTC. This encodes CASSRPGRSNTEVF. The complete CDR3 protein is CASSRPGRSNTEVFF. Full variable domain (missing parts from reference TRBV26 and TRBJ1-1): NSKVIQTPRYLVKGQGQKAKMRCIPEKGHPVVFWYQQNKNNEFKFLINFQNQEVLQQIDMTEKRFSAECPSNSPCSLEIQSSEAGDSALYLCASSRPGRSNTEVFFGKGTRLTVV.

As regards this clone: Gene names denote mouse genes. The read terminates 1 residue ahead of where the CDR3 ends, so the germline J gene completes it. This chain links TRBV3 with TRBJ1-4; D may be TRBD1 (6 bases). The V gene's germline CDR1 is SNHLY and CDR2 FYNGKV (reference sequence). The CDR3 runs to 14 residues. Deletions cut 6 bases from V and 0 bases from J, with 8 bases between. The sequenced CDR3 bases are TGTGCCAGCAGAGGACAGTTTTCCAACGAAAGATTATTT. Protein sequence: CASRGQFSNERLF. In full, the CDR3 is CASRGQFSNERLFF.

This clone was detected a few times. These gene names are mouse names. Coverage ceases 1 residue before the CDR3 finishes, and the germline J gene fills in the end. This chain connects TRBV13-1 to TRBJ2-7; the D gene is possibly TRBD2 (6 bases). CDR1 and CDR2 (germline): NSHNY, SYGAGN. This CDR3 is built from 13 residues. Deletions cut 0 bases from V and 4 bases from J, with 8 bases between. The CDR3 here is CASSDAGGYEQYF. The CDR3 bases that were read are TGTGCCAGCAGTGATGCCGGGGGGTATGAACAGTAC.